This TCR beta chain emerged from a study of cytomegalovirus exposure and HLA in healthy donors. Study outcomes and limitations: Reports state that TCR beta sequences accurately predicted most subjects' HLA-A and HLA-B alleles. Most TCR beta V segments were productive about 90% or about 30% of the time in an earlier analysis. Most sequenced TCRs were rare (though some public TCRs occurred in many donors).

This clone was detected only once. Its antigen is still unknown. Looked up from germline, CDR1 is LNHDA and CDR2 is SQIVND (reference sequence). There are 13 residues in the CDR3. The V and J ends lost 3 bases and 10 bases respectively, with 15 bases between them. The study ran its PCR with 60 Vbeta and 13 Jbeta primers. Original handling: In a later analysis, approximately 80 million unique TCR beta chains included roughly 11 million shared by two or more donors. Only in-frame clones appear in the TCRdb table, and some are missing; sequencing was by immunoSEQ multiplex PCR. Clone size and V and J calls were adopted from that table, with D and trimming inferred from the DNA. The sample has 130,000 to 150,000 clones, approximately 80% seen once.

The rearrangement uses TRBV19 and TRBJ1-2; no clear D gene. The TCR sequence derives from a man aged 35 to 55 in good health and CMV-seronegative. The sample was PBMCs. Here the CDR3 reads CASSMLAAWVYTF. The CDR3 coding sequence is TGTGCCAGTAGTATGTTGGCAGCGTGGGTCTACACCTTC.